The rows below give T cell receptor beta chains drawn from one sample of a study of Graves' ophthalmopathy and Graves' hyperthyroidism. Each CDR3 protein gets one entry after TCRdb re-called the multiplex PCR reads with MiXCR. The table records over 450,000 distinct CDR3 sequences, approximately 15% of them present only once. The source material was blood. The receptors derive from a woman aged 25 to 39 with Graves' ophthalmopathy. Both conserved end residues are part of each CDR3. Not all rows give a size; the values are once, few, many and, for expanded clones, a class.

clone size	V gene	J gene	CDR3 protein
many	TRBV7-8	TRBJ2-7	CASSLWTSGLTYEQYF
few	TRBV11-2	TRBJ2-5	CASSSRRGLETQYF
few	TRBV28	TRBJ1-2	CASSPWRGHRGYAF
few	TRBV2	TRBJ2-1	CASSGQGNNEQFF
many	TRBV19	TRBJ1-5	CASSNRDRGNQPQHF
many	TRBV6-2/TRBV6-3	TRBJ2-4	CASSLAGLAKNIKYF
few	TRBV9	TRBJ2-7	CASSVAQDPREQYF
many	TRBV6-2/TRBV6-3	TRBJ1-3	CASTLSGPNTIYF
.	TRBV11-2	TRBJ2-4	CASSYRAGAKNIQYF
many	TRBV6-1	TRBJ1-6	CASNPGSTIGNSPLHF
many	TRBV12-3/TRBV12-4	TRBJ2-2	CASRHNTGELFF
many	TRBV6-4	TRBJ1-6	CASSGTGDSSPLHF
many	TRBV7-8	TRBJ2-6	CASSSPGGRLSGANVLTF
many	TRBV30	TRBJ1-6	CAWSVYWAGMDNSPLHF
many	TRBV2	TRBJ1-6	CASSDQGSSYNSPLHF
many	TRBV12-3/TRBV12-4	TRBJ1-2	CASSPGRGPYGYTF
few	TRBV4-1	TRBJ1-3	CASSAQDGNTIYF
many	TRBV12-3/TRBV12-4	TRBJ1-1	CASSYTGTEAFF
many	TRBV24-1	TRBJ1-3	CATSGSGNTIYF
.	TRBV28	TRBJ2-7	CASRAPGQGTYEQYF
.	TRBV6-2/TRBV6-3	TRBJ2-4	CASSYASRQGALLAKNIQYF
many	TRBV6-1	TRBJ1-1	CASSEAGGVNTEAFF
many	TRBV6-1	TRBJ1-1	CASSENMGQGTEAFF
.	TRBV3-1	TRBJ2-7	CASSQVSGGAGTYEQYF
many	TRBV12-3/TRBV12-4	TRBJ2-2	CASSSTSEGGELFF
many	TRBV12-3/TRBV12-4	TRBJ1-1	CASTTTGGGTEAFF
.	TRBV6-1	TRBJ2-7	CASSDRDISYEQYF
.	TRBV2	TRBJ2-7	CATEDRALPGGEQYF
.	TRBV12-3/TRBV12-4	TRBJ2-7	CASSLRASGGADIYEQYF
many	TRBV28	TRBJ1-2	CASSFQTGVNYGYTF
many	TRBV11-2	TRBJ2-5	CASSPGLAGVGETQYF
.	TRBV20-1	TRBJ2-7	CSAREGTGGREQYF
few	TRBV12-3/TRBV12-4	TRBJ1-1	CASSDVVRVRGEAFF
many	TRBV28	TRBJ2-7	CASSFRVQWTQKPYEQYF
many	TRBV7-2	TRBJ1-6	CASSPLLAGGSSPLHF
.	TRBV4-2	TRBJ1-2	CASSQGRGTYGYTF
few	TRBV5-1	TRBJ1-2	CASSPSLGGANYGYTF
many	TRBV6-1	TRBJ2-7	CASSEAGLADYEQYF
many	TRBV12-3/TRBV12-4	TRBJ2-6	CASRKGLTGANVLTF
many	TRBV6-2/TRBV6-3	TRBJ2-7	CASSYLRYEQYF
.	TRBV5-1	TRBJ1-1	CASSLSWTASSMNTEVFF
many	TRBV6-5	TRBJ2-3	CASNPSRVNTQYF
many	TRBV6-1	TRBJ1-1	CASSGMNTEAFF
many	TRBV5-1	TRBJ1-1	CASSLAGAMNTEAFF
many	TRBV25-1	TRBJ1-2	CASSESGGAYGYTF
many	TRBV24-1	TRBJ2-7	CATSDFGKGQQYF
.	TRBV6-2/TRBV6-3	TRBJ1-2	CASRRRGLLDYGYTF
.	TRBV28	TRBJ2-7	CASSQAGGFSYEQYF